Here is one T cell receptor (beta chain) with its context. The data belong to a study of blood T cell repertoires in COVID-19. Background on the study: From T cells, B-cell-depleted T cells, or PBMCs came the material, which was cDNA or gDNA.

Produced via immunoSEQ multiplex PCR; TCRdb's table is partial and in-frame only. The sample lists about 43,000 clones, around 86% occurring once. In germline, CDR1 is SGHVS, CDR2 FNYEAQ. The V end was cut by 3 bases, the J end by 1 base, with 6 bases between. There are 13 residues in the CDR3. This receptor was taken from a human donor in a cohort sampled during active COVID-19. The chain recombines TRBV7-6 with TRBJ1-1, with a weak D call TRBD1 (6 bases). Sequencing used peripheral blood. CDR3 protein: CASSFRGNTEAFF. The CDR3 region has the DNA TGTGCCAGCAGCTTCAGGGGGAACACTGAAGCTTTCTTT.